The next 24 T cell receptor beta chains were all read from a single sample in a study of blood T cell repertoires in COVID-19. Sequencing was performed with immunoSEQ multiplex PCR; in TCRdb, only in-frame clones are kept and a portion is missing. The table lists about 410,000 clones, over 75% of them singletons. The sequencing sample was made of peripheral blood. The receptors stem from a woman in her 40s with COVID-19, enrolled during active disease.

This clone has only one observation. The V gene is TRBV19, the J gene TRBJ1-1; no definite D call. The CDR3 has 14 amino acids. Germline CDR1 reads LNHDA; CDR2 reads SQIVND (reference sequence). Trimming stripped 7 bases from V and 6 bases from J, with 18 bases between. CDR3 DNA: TGTGCCAGTACCACCGGGGTTCTAGGTGCTGAAGCTTTCTTT. Encoded protein: CASTTGVLGAEAFF.

CDR3 in DNA: TGTGCCAGCATTAGCAGCTCCTACGAGCAGTACTTC. Its translation: CASISSSYEQYF. The V gene is TRBV28, the J gene TRBJ2-7; D remains ambiguous. The CDR3 runs 12 residues. V dropped 7 bases and J dropped 0 bases, with 7 bases sitting between them. The V gene's germline CDR1 is MDHEN and CDR2 SYDVKM.

The V call is TRBV24-1, the J call TRBJ2-5; a weak D match, TRBD2 (6 bases). This CDR3 contains 16 residues. Deletions cut 2 bases from V and 1 base from J, with 13 bases between. Germline CDR1 is KGHDR and CDR2 is SFDVKD. In nucleotides, the CDR3 is TGTGCCACCAGTGATTCCCGCCGGGACTTCCAAGAGACCCAGTACTTC. This translates into CATSDSRRDFQETQYF.

The genes are TRBV11-3 and TRBJ2-2; perhaps TRBD2 as D (6 bases). The CDR3 spans 18 residues. Germline V gene sequence: CDR1 SGHNT, CDR2 YENEEA. V was shortened by 5 bases and J by 0 bases, with 19 bases between the two germline ends. Here the CDR3 DNA reads TGTGCCAGCAGCCAGGATCAGGGAGGCTACGCGAACACCGGGGAGCTGTTTTTT. Amino acid sequence: CASSQDQGGYANTGELFF.

This clone was observed once. The chain employs TRBV5-8 and TRBJ2-5; 11 positions agree with TRBD1. CDR1 is SGHTS and CDR2 is YDEGEE in the germline V gene. This CDR3 is built from 14 residues. Germline trimming cut 5 bases from V and 5 bases from J; bases unmatched to any gene: 5. CDR3 sequence (DNA): TGTGCCAGCAGGAGGACAGGGGGCGGGGAGACCCAGTACTTC. Its protein is CASRRTGGGETQYF.

The V call is TRBV5-4, the J call TRBJ1-2; TRBD1 aligns across 9 bases. Germline CDR1 and CDR2: SGHNT and YYREEE (reference sequence). The trim removed 3 bases at V and 7 bases at J, leaving 7 bases unmatched. The CDR3 has 14 amino acids. The CDR3 is CASSSGQGRSGYTF. As DNA, the CDR3 is TGTGCCAGCAGCTCGGGACAGGGTCGCTCTGGCTACACCTTC.

V gene TRBV29-1 combines with J gene TRBJ1-2, with D hard to call. CDR1 and CDR2 from the germline V gene are SQVTM and ANQGSEA. Trimming removed 0 bases at V and 4 bases at J, with 9 bases between. The CDR3 has 13 amino acids. DNA of the CDR3: TGCAGCGTTGAAGATCAGACACTCTATGGCTACACCTTC. It specifies CSVEDQTLYGYTF.

The V call is TRBV15, the J call TRBJ2-7, with no clear D. Germline V gene lookup returns CDR1 LNHNV and CDR2 YYDKDF (reference sequence). The CDR3 length is 14 residues. The V gene lost 2 bases and the J gene lost 3 bases, with 11 bases spanning the gap. The DNA of the CDR3 is TGTGCCACCAGCAGACGCCAGGTCAGCTACGAGCAGTACTTC. Translating gives CATSRRQVSYEQYF.

The table lists this clone with a few counts. The chain is built from TRBV28 and TRBJ1-4, with a weak D call TRBD1 (5 bases). This CDR3 has 18 residues. V lost 2 bases, J lost 3 bases, and 19 bases lay in between. Germline assignment: CDR1 MDHEN and CDR2 SYDVKM. The CDR3 is CASSLSSWGVRSNEKLFF. The CDR3 DNA sequence: TGTGCCAGCAGTTTAAGTTCATGGGGGGTGCGGTCTAATGAAAAACTGTTTTTT.

This rearrangement joins TRBV7-2 to TRBJ1-6, with TRBD1 as a possible D gene (6 bases). This CDR3 is built from 15 residues. Germline CDR1 and CDR2: SGHTA and FQGNSA. V lost 5 bases to trimming and J lost 3 bases, with 11 bases between them. The CDR3 loop is CASSHRDNYNSPLHF. The DNA of the CDR3 is TGTGCCAGCAGCCACCGGGACAACTATAATTCACCCCTCCACTTT.

The chain joins TRBV4-3 to TRBJ1-3; possibly TRBD1 for D (6 bases). The CDR3 is 15 residues long. Germline V gene data show CDR1 as LGHNA and CDR2 as YSLEER. Trimming took off 0 bases at V and 2 bases at J, with 8 bases between the two ends. CDR3 loop: CASSQEGGTGNTIYF. The CDR3 region has the DNA TGCGCCAGCAGCCAAGAAGGGGGAACTGGAAACACCATATATTTT.

This clone has just one count. The V call is TRBV28, the J call TRBJ1-2; D is ambiguous. This CDR3 has 12 amino acids. Trimming removed 3 bases at V and 4 bases at J, with 6 bases between. Looked up from germline, CDR1 is MDHEN and CDR2 is SYDVKM. The CDR3 sequence is CASSLRLYGYTF. The CDR3 DNA sequence: TGTGCCAGCAGTTTGCGGCTCTATGGCTACACCTTC.

DNA for the CDR3: TGTGCCAGCAGCTTAACCCCAGGACTGGGGGGTTCACCCCTCCACTTT. Residues: CASSLTPGLGGSPLHF. This rearrangement joins TRBV6-2 or TRBV6-3 to TRBJ1-6; maybe TRBD1 (5 bases). The CDR3 runs to 16 residues. Germline V gives CDR1 MNHEY, CDR2 SVGEGT. V dropped 6 bases and J dropped 9 bases, with 21 bases sitting between them.

The chain is built from TRBV7-3 and TRBJ2-7; 8 bases line up with TRBD2. Germline V gene sequence: CDR1 SGHTA, CDR2 FQGTGA. V lost 2 bases and J lost 0; bases outside the gene matches: 3. The CDR3 covers 15 residues. The CDR3 DNA follows: TGTGCCAGCAGCTTAGCGGGAGGCAACTCCTACGAGCAGTACTTC. Translated: CASSLAGGNSYEQYF.

This clone was seen just once. The V and J genes are TRBV28 and TRBJ1-5; D unresolved. The CDR3 has 13 residues. Trimming left V 5 bases short and J 6 bases short, with 11 bases between. Per the germline V gene, CDR1 is MDHEN and CDR2 is SYDVKM. The CDR3 bases are TGTGCCAGCAGTCGGGATAACGGTCAGCCCCAGCATTTT. Amino acid sequence: CASSRDNGQPQHF.

The rearrangement links TRBV24-1 to TRBJ1-5; 9 bases match TRBD1. After removal of 0 bases from V and 2 bases from J, the junction contained 16 bases not matched to a gene. The germline gives CDR1 KGHDR, CDR2 SFDVKD. The CDR3 contains 21 residues. The CDR3 DNA reads TGTGCCACCAGTGATTTGCGAAGCCGGGACAGGGTTTTGAGGGGCAATCAGCCCCAGCATTTT. This translates into CATSDLRSRDRVLRGNQPQHF.

CDR3 nucleotide sequence: TGTGCCAGTAGTACCAACAGGGATATAGCCAAAAACATTCAGTACTTC. This codes for CASSTNRDIAKNIQYF. This chain uses TRBV19 with TRBJ2-4; tentative D call: TRBD1 (6 bases). From germline, CDR1 is LNHDA and CDR2 SQIVND (reference sequence). There are 16 residues in the CDR3. The V and J ends lost 4 bases and 0 bases respectively, with 13 bases between them.

The chain joins TRBV5-6 to TRBJ2-1; TRBD2 matches 11 bases. This CDR3 is built from 15 residues. CDR1 is SGHDT, CDR2 YYEEEE, per germline. Trimming removed 4 bases from V and 4 bases from J; junction bases left unmatched: 4. The CDR3 loop reads CASSQGLAVYNEQFF. CDR3 sequence (DNA): TGTGCCAGCAGCCAGGGACTAGCGGTTTACAATGAGCAGTTCTTC.

The chain joins TRBV4-1 to TRBJ2-6; TRBD1 agrees at 7 bases. CDR1 and CDR2 from the germline V gene are MGHRA and YSYEKL. With 0 bases clipped from V and 2 bases from J, the junction kept 13 bases outside the gene matches. The length of the CDR3 is 20 residues. The CDR3 spells CASSQDHPTGSSTGANVLTF. The DNA of the CDR3 is TGCGCCAGCAGCCAAGATCACCCGACAGGGAGCAGCACTGGGGCCAACGTCCTGACTTTC.

With respect to this clone: The junction differs from germline at one of its ends, possibly a read error. V usage is TRBV5-4 and J usage is TRBJ1-4, with TRBD1 matching over 10 bases. This CDR3 region has 12 residues. Germline CDR1 and CDR2: SGHNT and YYREEE (reference sequence). The CDR3 nucleotides read TGTGCCAGCAGCGTGGACAGGGGGTCATGTAGTTTT. Translation gives CASSVDRGSCSF.

The rearrangement uses TRBV6-6 and TRBJ1-4; D gene ambiguous. In germline, CDR1 is MNHNY, CDR2 SVGAGI (reference sequence). Between the trimmed V and J ends, which lost 6 bases and 8 bases, there was a span of 16 bases. The CDR3 runs to 14 residues. CDR3: CASRLRLLEEKLFF. In DNA, the CDR3 is TGTGCCAGCAGGCTCAGGCTTCTCGAAGAAAAACTGTTTTTT.

This rearrangement joins TRBV7-8 to TRBJ1-4; 7 bases are a match to TRBD1. Germline V gene sequence: CDR1 SGHVS, CDR2 FQNEAQ. This CDR3 has 14 residues. V shed 4 bases and J 6 bases; nucleotides not matched to a gene: 5. CDR3 in amino acids: CASSSGQLDEKLFF. In nucleotides, the CDR3 is TGTGCCAGCAGCTCGGGACAGCTGGATGAAAAACTGTTTTTT.

This chain joins TRBV18 and TRBJ2-2; 8 bases are a match to TRBD2. V was clipped by 4 bases and J by 1 base; unmatched bases: 5. This CDR3 region has 16 residues. CDR1 is KGHSH and CDR2 is LQKENI in the germline V gene. The CDR3 DNA reads as TGTGCCAGCTCACTGCCTCTAGCGGGGAACACCGGGGAGCTGTTTTTT. Its protein is CASSLPLAGNTGELFF.

The chain is built from TRBV11-3 and TRBJ2-3; 10 positions agree with TRBD2. Looked up from germline, CDR1 is SGHNT and CDR2 is YENEEA. The ends lost 4 bases at V and 8 bases at J; junction bases unmatched: 3. The CDR3 spans 13 residues. The CDR3 region is CASSSIAGGTQYF. The CDR3 bases are TGTGCCAGCAGCTCCATAGCGGGAGGTACGCAGTATTTT.